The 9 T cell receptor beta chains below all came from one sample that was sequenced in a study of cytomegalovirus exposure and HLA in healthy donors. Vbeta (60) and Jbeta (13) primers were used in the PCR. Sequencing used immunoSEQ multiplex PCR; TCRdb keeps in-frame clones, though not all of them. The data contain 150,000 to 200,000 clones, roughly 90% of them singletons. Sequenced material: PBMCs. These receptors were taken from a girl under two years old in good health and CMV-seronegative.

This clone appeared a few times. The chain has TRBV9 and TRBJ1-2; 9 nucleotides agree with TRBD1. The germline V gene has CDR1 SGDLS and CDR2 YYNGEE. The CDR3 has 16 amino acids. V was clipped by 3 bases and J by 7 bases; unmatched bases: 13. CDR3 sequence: CASSAGVGQGGGGYTF. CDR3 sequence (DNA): TGTGCCAGCAGCGCCGGAGTGGGACAGGGAGGCGGTGGCTACACCTTC.

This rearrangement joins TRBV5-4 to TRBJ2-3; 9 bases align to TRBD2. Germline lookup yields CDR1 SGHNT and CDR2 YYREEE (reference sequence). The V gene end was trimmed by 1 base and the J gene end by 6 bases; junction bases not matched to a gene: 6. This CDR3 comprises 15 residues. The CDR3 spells CASSLSAGGGDTQYF. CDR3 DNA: TGTGCCAGCAGCTTGTCAGCGGGGGGCGGGGATACGCAGTATTTT.

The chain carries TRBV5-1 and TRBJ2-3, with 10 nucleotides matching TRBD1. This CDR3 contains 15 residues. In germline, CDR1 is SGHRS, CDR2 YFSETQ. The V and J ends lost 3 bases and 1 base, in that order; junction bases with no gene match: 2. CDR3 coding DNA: TGCGCCAGCAGCTCCGGACAGGGGGGCACAGATACGCAGTATTTT. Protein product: CASSSGQGGTDTQYF.

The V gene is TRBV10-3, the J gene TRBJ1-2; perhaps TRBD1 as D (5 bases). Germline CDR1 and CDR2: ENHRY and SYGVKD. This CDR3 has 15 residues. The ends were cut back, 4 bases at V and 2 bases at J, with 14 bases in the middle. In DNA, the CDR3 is TGTGCCATCAGTGTGGGGGGGAGTCGAAACTATGGCTACACCTTC. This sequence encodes CAISVGGSRNYGYTF.

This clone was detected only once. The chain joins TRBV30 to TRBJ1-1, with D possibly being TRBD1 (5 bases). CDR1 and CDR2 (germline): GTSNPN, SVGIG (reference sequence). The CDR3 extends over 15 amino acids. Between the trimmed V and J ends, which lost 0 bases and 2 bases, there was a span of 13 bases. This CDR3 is CAWSVGKGYNTEAFF. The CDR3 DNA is TGTGCCTGGAGTGTGGGTAAGGGGTACAACACTGAAGCTTTCTTT.

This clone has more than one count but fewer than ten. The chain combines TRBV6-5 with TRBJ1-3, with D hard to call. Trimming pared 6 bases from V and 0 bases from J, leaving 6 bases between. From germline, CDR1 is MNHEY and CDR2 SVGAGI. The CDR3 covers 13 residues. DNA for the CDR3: TGTGCCAGCAGGGGAGCCTCTGGAAACACCATATATTTT. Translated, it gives CASRGASGNTIYF.

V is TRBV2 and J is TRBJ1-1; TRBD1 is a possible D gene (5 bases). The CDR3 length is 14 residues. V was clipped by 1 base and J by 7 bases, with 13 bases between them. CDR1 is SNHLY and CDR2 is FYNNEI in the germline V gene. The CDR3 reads CASSEGSGRCEAFF. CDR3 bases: TGTGCCAGCAGTGAAGGGTCAGGGAGGTGTGAAGCTTTCTTT.

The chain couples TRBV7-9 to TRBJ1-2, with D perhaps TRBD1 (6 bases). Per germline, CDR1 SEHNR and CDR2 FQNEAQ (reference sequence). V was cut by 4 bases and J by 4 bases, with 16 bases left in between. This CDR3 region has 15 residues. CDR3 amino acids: CASSSSGGGTYGYTF. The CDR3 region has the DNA TGTGCCAGCAGCTCTAGTGGGGGCGGAACCTATGGCTACACCTTC.

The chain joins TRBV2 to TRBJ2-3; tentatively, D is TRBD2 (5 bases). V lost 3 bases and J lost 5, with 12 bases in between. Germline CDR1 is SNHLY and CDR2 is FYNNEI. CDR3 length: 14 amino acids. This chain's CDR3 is CASSERRSVDTQYF. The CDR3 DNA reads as TGTGCCAGCAGTGAGCGGAGGTCGGTAGATACGCAGTATTTT.